The rows below give T cell receptor beta chains drawn from one sample of a study of T cells in Graves' hyperthyroidism and ophthalmopathy. TCRdb used MiXCR to reprocess the multiplex PCR reads, holding one entry per CDR3 protein. Of fewer than 350,000 distinct CDR3 sequences in the sample, roughly 23% were seen once. What was sequenced was blood. All receptors come from a woman in her fifties or sixties with Graves' hyperthyroidism. CDR3s include the opening cysteine and the closing phenylalanine or tryptophan.

TRBJ2-7 | TRBV7-6 | CASSPRDRVPGEQYF
TRBJ2-1 | TRBV7-9 | CASSPLWAGNNEQFF
TRBJ2-3 | TRBV10-2 | CASTTLGFRGPDTQYF
TRBJ1-1 | TRBV4-1 | CASSQDVRGGTEAFF
TRBJ2-5 | TRBV20-1 | CSAYTGTSGSRRQQETQYF
TRBJ2-7 | TRBV20-1 | CSARVGYDRYEQYF
TRBJ1-5 | TRBV19 | CASSQVGGGNQPQHF
TRBJ1-5 | TRBV19 | CASNPDRNQPQHF
TRBJ2-7 | TRBV20-1 | CSASPSRLAGINKLYEQYF
TRBJ2-7 | TRBV28 | CASSLGTGGVKEQYF
TRBJ2-7 | TRBV6-5 | CASSYLDREGFYEQYF
TRBJ1-5 | TRBV20-1 | CSARSGGGGQPQHF
TRBJ2-3 | TRBV14 | CASSQVIRNTDTQYF
TRBJ1-5 | TRBV12-3/TRBV12-4 | CASSLLETGVIRSNQPQHF
TRBJ1-2 | TRBV7-8 | CASSSLLGGGNGYTF
TRBJ2-4 | TRBV28 | CASSLEGGRGAKNIQYF
TRBJ2-1 | TRBV11-2 | CASSRLGTPTYNEQFF
TRBJ2-3 | TRBV5-5 | CASSLGRILVGPPPDTQYF
TRBJ2-3 | TRBV20-1 | CSARRASTDTQYF
TRBJ2-7 | TRBV5-1 | CASSQDGPYEQYF
TRBJ1-1 | TRBV3-1 | CASSRLPGGTEAFF
TRBJ1-5 | TRBV28 | CASSLFPTDSNQPQHF
TRBJ2-2 | TRBV28 | CASQDRDTGELFF
TRBJ2-5 | TRBV7-9 | CASSPTSEGQYF
TRBJ1-1 | TRBV27 | CASSAGGWTEAFF
TRBJ2-4 | TRBV7-9 | CASTSGQGAVLAKNIQYF
TRBJ1-5 | TRBV9 | CASSAGQGTQPQHF
TRBJ2-5 | TRBV12-5 | CASGFGLAGYQETQYF
TRBJ2-4 | TRBV5-8 | CASTGGALGNIQYF
TRBJ1-2 | TRBV12-3/TRBV12-4 | CASSLLDRGRFGYTF
TRBJ1-5 | TRBV6-2/TRBV6-3 | CASSIAGVKRTQHF
TRBJ1-5 | TRBV6-2/TRBV6-3 | CASSYRDTYQPQHF
TRBJ2-1 | TRBV27 | CASSPLAGGPDEQFF
TRBJ2-6 | TRBV11-3 | CASSPRIRSGANVLTF
TRBJ1-5 | TRBV20-1 | CSARNRNSNQPQHF
TRBJ2-1 | TRBV5-1 | CASSLGREAYNEQFF
TRBJ2-3 | TRBV6-2/TRBV6-3 | CASRQSGRGTDTQYF
TRBJ2-1 | TRBV28 | CASSLGGLRNNEQFF
TRBJ1-2 | TRBV7-2 | CASSRARPQGGYTF
TRBJ2-5 | TRBV28 | CASRRQDGGQYF
TRBJ1-5 | TRBV12-3/TRBV12-4 | CASSLTLGQGLNQPQHF
TRBJ1-5 | TRBV28 | CASSLGRGQYSNQPQHF
TRBJ2-2 | TRBV28 | CASSSYLAGTNTGELFF
TRBJ2-1 | TRBV20-1 | CSASFGAGGPGNEQFF
TRBJ2-1 | TRBV6-1 | CASSLGLVQSSYNEQFF
TRBJ2-3 | TRBV12-3/TRBV12-4 | CASSLALLAGAGTDTQYF
TRBJ2-3 | TRBV19 | CATADRSTDTQYF
TRBJ2-1 | TRBV7-9 | CASSLVGSHNEQFF
TRBJ2-7 | TRBV11-2 | CASSLGARTNRYEQYF